Reported below is one T cell receptor beta chain. Source study methods: Reference gene primer amplification yielded estimated nucleated cell counts. Profiled with immunoSEQ multiplex PCR; TCRdb holds only in-frame clones, not every one. V and J calls and clone size come straight from that table; D and trimming were deduced from the DNA. The sample consists of roughly 340,000 clones, approximately 89% of them appearing once. These data come from a study of blood T cell repertoires in COVID-19. Across the whole study: Collection of acute and convalescent COVID-19 samples took place in the United States, Italy and Spain. T cells, B-cell-depleted T cells, or PBMCs provided the cDNA or gDNA that served as material.

V lost 5 bases and J lost 1, with 15 bases in between. CDR3 size: 16 residues. The V gene's germline CDR1 is MNHEY and CDR2 SMNVEV (reference sequence). The chain has TRBV27 and TRBJ2-1; D uncertain. This sequence originates from a woman younger than 30 who had recovered from COVID-19. Sequenced: peripheral blood. The CDR3 sequence is CASSPPAVLSYNEQFF. The CDR3 coding sequence is TGTGCCAGCAGTCCGCCGGCGGTCCTGTCCTACAATGAGCAGTTCTTC.